This TCR beta chain was recovered during a study of blood T cells in healthy people across ages (dated by TCRdb to the mid-2010s). Broadly, across the study: In model experiments, template switching captured about one uniquely barcoded TCR beta cDNA molecule for every two T cells. The study measured age-related changes in TCR beta repertoire diversity using deep sequencing normalized with unique cDNA molecular identifiers. The donors were split into four age groups: young (average about 15 years), middle-aged (around 40), aged (62) and long-lived (82). Using the same blood draw, the study looked at two additional independent replicas of 1 million unique cDNA reads for two donors, one aged 18 to 29 and the other aged 80 or older. What the authors observed across the whole study: Compared with the aged group, more naive CD4+ T cells, fewer expanded clones and increased TCR diversity were shown by the long-lived group, suggesting age selection. Estimates of total diversity based on one million sequenced T cells were regarded as lower bounds and as underestimates. Because the CMV infection status of the donors was unknown, age-related changes in expanded clonotypes may potentially have been confounded. A strong correlation was found between observed TCR beta diversity and the percentage of naive T cells measured by flow cytometry. Observed TCR beta diversity per million T cells fell roughly linearly with age, and a significant reduction was already apparent by age about 38. Bulk unsorted PBMC profiling prevented conclusive comparison of naive and antigen-experienced compartments.

Receptor amplification or capture employed 5' RACE. Sequencer: Illumina HiSeq 2500. A second PCR of roughly 6 to 11 cycles was performed with a sample-barcoded 5' primer and a J-beta primer mix. Each TCR beta cDNA molecule received a unique molecular identifier from a template-switch 5' adaptor carrying 12 random nucleotides. At least 2.5 million CDR3-containing paired-end reads were obtained from each sample. First-strand cDNA was synthesized from all RNA with the Mint cDNA synthesis kit, primed by a TRBC-specific oligonucleotide. Following uracil-DNA glycosylase treatment, a first 18-cycle PCR with universal primers M1SS and BC2_uni_R was performed on all cDNA. From the authors' description of their analysis: Normalization of each sample was performed by random selection of 1 million high-quality reads, each carrying a distinct molecular identifier. Reads sharing molecular identifiers were discarded rather than binned into consensus sequences. CDR3 identification, clonotype clustering and error correction used MiTCR with a Q25 quality threshold and the strictest error-elimination algorithm. A nonparametric unseen species model with Euler transformation was used to estimate a lower bound on total TCR beta diversity. The public sequencing data were trimmed at Q25 with fastp and processed into clonotypes with MiXCR by TCRdb, which kept only in-frame beta chains. Identical CDR3 proteins give one entry, which carries the most common genes and DNA. These V and J calls derive from TCRdb rather than the authors' analysis. This sample gives nearly 800,000 distinct CDR3 sequences in total; roughly 25% of them show up just once. The ten largest account for approximately 4% of the sample.

About this clonotype itself: This receptor's antigen is unknown. No much larger clone exists at a distance of one base, and base qualities are not known.

The 39 donors, aged 6 to 90 years, were systemically healthy Caucasian individuals from Russia. Roughly 10 milliliters of peripheral blood were collected from each donor into EDTA-treated Vacutainer tubes. Ficoll-Paque density-gradient centrifugation was used to isolate PBMCs, with at least 6.5 million per sample. Trizol reagent was used to extract total RNA from the PBMCs, yielding at least 5.5 micrograms per sample. The percentages of naive CD45RAhigh/CD27high T cells were determined by flow cytometry on a PBMC aliquot from every donor. Compared with germline, V lacks 7 bases and J lacks 4 bases; bases without a gene match: 9. Including cysteine and phenylalanine, the CDR3 has 14 amino acids. Only the CDR3 part of the read is kept: 42 bases, read in frame from the first base. Sequences SQVTM (CDR1) and ANQGSEA (CDR2) are obtained from the germline V gene. These data were also filed under a second study, of T cells of mothers and their children. The second study reports: Nine systemically healthy Caucasian individuals served as donors, namely three mothers together with their six children. cDNA synthesis consumed the entire amount of extracted RNA, loaded at 1.5 ug RNA in each 15 ul reaction. In the second PCR, the M1S primer added sample barcodes and 2-4 random nucleotides. Over 10 million TCR beta CDR3 reads came from each mother, compared with some 3 million reads from each child. Thymic selection shapes the output of TCR recombination in a similar way in related and unrelated pairs, and inherited differences have a minor effect. Normalized repertoire overlap was always found to be slightly, but never significantly, higher in related mother-child pairs than in unrelated mother-child pairs. With a sensitivity of about 100 clones per million clonotypes, no persistent microchimeric T cell clones were detected. In the study, deep NGS was used to compare the TCR beta repertoires of mothers and children, and features distinguishing related mother-child pairs from unrelated individuals were sought. The mean age was about 38 +/- 4 years for the mothers and roughly 10 +/- 4 years for the children. After adapter ligation was performed with NEBNext reagents, the libraries were sequenced on an Illumina HiSeq 2000 with 100+100 nt paired-end reads. Mother and child libraries were prepared a month apart and sequenced in separate runs to prevent cross-contamination. For each donor, somewhere between roughly 450,000 and 2,200,000 distinct TCR beta clonotypes were identified. Naive TCR beta clonotypes were estimated from low-frequency clonotypes matched to each donor's FACS-determined naive share, without sorting.

Rearrangement joined TRBV29-1 to TRBJ1-4; 7 of the junction bases match TRBD1. The material sequenced was blood. This TCR came from a boy between 10 and 17 years old in good health. The CDR3 in this case is CSAILGTVNEKLFF. The sequenced DNA is TGCAGCGCCATACTCGGGACAGTTAATGAAAAACTGTTTTTT.